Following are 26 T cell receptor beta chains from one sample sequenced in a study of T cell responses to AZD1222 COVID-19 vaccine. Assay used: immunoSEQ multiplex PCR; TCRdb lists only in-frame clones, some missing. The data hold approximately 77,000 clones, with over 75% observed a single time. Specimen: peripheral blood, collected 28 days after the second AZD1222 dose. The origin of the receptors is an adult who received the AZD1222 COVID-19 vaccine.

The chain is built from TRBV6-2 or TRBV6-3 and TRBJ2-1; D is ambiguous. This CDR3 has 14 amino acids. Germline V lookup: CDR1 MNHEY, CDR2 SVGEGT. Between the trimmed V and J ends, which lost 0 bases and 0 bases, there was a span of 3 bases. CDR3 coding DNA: TGTGCCAGCAGTTACTCGTACTCCTACAATGAGCAGTTCTTC. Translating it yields CASSYSYSYNEQFF.

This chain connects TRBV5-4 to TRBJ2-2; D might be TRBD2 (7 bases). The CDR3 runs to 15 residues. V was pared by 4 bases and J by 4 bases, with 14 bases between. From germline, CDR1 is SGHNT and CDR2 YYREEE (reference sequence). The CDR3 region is CASSPVGGATGELFF. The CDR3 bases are TGTGCCAGCAGCCCCGTGGGGGGGGCCACCGGGGAGCTGTTTTTT.

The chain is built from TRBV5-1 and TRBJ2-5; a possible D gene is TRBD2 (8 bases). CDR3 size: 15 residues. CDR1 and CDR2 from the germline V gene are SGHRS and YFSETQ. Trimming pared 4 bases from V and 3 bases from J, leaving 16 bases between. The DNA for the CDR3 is TGCGCCAGCAGCCCGGGGGGGACAGCTGAAGAGACCCAGTACTTC. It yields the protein CASSPGGTAEETQYF.

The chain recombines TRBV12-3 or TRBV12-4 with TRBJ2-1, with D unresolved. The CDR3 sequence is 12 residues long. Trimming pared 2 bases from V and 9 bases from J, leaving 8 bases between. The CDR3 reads CASSLFRSEQFF. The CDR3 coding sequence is TGTGCCAGCAGTTTATTTCGCAGTGAGCAGTTCTTC.

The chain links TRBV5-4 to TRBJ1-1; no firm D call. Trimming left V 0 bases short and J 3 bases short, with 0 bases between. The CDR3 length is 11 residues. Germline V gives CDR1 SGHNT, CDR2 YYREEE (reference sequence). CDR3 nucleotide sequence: TGTGCCAGCAGCTTGGACACTGAAGCTTTCTTT. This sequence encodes CASSLDTEAFF.

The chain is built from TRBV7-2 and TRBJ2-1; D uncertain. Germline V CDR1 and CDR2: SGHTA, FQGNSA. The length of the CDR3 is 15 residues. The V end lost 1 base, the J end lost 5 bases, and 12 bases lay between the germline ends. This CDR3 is CASSLVGRSDNEQFF. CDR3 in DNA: TGTGCCAGCAGCTTAGTGGGTAGGTCAGACAATGAGCAGTTCTTC.

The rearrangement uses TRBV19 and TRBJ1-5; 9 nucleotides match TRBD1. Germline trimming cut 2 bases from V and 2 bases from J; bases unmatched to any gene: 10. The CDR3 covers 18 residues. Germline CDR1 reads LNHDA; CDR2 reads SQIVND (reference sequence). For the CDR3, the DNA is TGTGCCAGTAGTATACGACGGACAGGGGTCGGGGGCAATCAGCCCCAGCATTTT. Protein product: CASSIRRTGVGGNQPQHF. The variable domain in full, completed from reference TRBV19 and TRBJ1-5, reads DGGITQSPKYLFRKEGQNVTLSCEQNLNHDAMYWYRQDPGQGLRLIYYSQIVNDFQKGDIAEGYSVSREKKESFPLTVTSAQKNPTAFYLCASSIRRTGVGGNQPQHFGDGTRLSIL.

The CDR3 sequence: CASQKGTGVEAFF. The CDR3 DNA is TGTGCCAGCCAAAAAGGGACAGGGGTTGAAGCTTTCTTT. J is TRBJ1-1 and V is TRBV28; 10 bases agree with TRBD1. CDR3 length: 13 amino acids. V lost 8 bases to trimming and J lost 7 bases; unmatched junction nucleotides: 7. CDR1 is MDHEN, CDR2 SYDVKM, per germline.

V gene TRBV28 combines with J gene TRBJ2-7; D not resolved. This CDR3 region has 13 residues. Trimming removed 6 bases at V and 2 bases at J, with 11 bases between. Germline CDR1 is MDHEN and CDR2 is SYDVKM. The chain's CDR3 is CASSIFGAYEQYF. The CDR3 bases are TGTGCCAGCAGCATCTTTGGAGCCTACGAGCAGTACTTC.

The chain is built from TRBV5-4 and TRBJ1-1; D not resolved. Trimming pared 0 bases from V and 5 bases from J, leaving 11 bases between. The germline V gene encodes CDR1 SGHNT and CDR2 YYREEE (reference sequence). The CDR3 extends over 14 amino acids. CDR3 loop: CASSLEGGGTEAFF. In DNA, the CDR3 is TGTGCCAGCAGCTTGGAGGGTGGCGGGACTGAAGCTTTCTTT.

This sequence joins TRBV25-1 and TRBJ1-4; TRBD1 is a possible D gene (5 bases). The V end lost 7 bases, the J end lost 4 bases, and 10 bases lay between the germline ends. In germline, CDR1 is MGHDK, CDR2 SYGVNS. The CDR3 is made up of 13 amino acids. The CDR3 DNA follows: TGTGCCAGCAACGGGGGGTATAATGAAAAACTGTTTTTT. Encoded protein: CASNGGYNEKLFF. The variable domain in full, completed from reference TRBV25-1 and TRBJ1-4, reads EADIYQTPRYLVIGTGKKITLECSQTMGHDKMYWYQQDPGMELHLIHYSYGVNSTEKGDLSSESTVSRIRTEHFPLTLESARPSHTSQYLCASNGGYNEKLFFGSGTQLSVL.

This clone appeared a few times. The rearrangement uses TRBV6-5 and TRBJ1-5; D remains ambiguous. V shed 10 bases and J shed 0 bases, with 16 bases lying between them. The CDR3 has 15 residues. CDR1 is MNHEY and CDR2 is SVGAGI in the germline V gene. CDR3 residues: CATKRKSSSNQPQHF. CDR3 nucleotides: TGTGCCACCAAACGAAAGAGCTCTAGCAATCAGCCCCAGCATTTT.

CDR3 sequence: CASSLGGRTDTQYF. The CDR3 DNA follows: TGCGCCAGCAGCTTGGGGGGCCGCACAGATACGCAGTATTTT. The rearrangement joins TRBV5-1 to TRBJ2-3; D perhaps matches TRBD1 (5 bases). Germline CDR1 SGHRS, CDR2 YFSETQ. The CDR3 contains 14 residues. The V end was cut by 0 bases, the J end by 1 base, with 6 bases between.

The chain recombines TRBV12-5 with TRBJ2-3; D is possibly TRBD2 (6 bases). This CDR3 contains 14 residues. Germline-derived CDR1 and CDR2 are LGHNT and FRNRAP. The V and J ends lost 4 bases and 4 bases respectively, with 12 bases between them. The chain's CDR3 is CASGSEGPADTQYF. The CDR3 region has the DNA TGTGCTAGTGGTTCGGAGGGCCCCGCAGATACGCAGTATTTT.

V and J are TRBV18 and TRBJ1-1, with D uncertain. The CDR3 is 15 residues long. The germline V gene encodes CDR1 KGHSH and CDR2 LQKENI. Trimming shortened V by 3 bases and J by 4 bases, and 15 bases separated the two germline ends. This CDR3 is CASSPLGPEGTEAFF. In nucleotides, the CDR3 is TGTGCCAGCTCACCCTTAGGTCCGGAGGGCACTGAAGCTTTCTTT.

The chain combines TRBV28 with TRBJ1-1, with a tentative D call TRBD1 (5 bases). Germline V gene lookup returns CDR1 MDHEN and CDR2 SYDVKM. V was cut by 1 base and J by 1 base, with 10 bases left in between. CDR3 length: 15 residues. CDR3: CASSLFRGSNTEAFF. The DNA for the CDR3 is TGTGCCAGCAGTTTATTTCGGGGGTCGAACACTGAAGCTTTCTTT.

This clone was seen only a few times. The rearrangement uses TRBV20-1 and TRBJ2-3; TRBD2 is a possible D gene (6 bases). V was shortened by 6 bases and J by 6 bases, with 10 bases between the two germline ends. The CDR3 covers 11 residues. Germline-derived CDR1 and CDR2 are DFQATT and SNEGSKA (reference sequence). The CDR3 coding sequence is TGCAGTGCCGCACGGGGGGATACGCAGTATTTT. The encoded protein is CSAARGDTQYF.

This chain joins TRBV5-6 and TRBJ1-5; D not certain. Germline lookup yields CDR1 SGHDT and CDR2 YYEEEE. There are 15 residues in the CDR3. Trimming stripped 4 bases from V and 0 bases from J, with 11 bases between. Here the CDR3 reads CASSPGGYSNQPQHF. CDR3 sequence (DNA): TGTGCCAGCAGCCCGGGCGGGTATAGCAATCAGCCCCAGCATTTT.

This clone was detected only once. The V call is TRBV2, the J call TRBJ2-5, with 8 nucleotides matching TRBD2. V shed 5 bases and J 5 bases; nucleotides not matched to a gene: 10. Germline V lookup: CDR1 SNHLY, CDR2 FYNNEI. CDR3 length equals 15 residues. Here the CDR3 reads CASSKNGGGDETQYF. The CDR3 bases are TGTGCCAGCAGTAAAAACGGGGGGGGCGACGAGACCCAGTACTTC.

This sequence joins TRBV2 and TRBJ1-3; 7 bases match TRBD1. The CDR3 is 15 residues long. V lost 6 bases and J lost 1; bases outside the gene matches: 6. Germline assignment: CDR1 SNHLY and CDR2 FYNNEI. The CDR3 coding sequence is TGTGCCAGCAGGCCACAGGGGAATTCTGGAAACACCATATATTTT. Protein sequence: CASRPQGNSGNTIYF.

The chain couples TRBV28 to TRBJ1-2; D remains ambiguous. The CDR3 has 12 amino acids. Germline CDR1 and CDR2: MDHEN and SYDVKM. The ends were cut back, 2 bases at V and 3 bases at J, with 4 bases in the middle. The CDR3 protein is CASSLGDYGYTF. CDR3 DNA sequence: TGTGCCAGCAGTTTAGGCGACTATGGCTACACCTTC.

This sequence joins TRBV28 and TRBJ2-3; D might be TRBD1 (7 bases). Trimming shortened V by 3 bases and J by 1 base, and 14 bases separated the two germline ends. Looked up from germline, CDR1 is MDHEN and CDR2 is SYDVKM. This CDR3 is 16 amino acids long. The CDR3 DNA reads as TGTGCCAGCAGTTTGGAGGGGGCGCGAGGCACAGATACGCAGTATTTT. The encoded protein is CASSLEGARGTDTQYF.

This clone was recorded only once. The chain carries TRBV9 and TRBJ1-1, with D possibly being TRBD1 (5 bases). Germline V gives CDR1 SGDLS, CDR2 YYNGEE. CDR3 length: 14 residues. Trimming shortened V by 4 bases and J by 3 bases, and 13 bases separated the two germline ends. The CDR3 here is CASSKQGRDTEAFF. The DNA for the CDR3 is TGTGCCAGCAGCAAGCAGGGTAGGGACACTGAAGCTTTCTTT.

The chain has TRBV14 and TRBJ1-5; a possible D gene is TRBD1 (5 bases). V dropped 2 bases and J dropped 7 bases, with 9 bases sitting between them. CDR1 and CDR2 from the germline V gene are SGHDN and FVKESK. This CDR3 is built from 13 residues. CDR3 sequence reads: CASSQIRDQPQHF. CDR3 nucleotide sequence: TGTGCCAGCAGCCAAATACGGGACCAGCCCCAGCATTTT. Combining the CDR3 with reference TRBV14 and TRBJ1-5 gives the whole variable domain EAGVTQFPSHSVIEKGQTVTLRCDPISGHDNLYWYRRVMGKEIKFLLHFVKESKQDESGMPNNRFLAERTGGTYSTLKVQPAELEDSGVYFCASSQIRDQPQHFGDGTRLSIL.

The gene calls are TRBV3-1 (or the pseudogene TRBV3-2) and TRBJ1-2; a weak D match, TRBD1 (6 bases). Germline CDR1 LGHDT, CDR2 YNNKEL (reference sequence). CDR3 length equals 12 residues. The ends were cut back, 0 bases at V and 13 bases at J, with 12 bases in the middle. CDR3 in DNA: TGTGCCAGCAGCCAAGATTCGGGGGGCCGCACCTTC. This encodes CASSQDSGGRTF.

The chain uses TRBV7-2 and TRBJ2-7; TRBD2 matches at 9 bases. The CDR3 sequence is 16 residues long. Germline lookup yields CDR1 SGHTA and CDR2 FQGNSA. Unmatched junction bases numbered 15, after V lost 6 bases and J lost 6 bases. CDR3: CASSPTWGSGSREQYF. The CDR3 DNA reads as TGTGCCAGCAGTCCCACCTGGGGTAGCGGGAGTCGCGAGCAGTACTTC.